The present TCR beta chain was sequenced within a study of blood T cells in healthy people across ages. Together with a sample-barcoded 5' primer, a J-beta primer mix was included in a second PCR lasting roughly 7 to 11 cycles. Each CDR3 protein gets one entry after TCRdb re-called the 5' RACE reads with MiXCR. Of almost 1 million distinct CDR3 sequences listed, roughly 47% are singletons. This clonotype was observed a handful of times. CDR3 length: 14 residues. V lost 4 bases to trimming and J lost 5 bases; unmatched junction nucleotides: 6. Germline V gene sequence: CDR1 SGHTA, CDR2 FQGNSA. The chain recombines TRBV7-2 with TRBJ1-2; TRBD1 matches at 8 bases. This receptor was identified in a woman aged 55-70 years in good health. Sequenced: blood. The CDR3 DNA reads as TGTGCCAGCAGCTCAGGGGGCGCGAGGTATGGCTACACCTTC. Its translation is CASSSGGARYGYTF.